This TCR beta chain was sequenced in a study of Tregs in tolerant kidney transplant recipients. Study overall: Recipients received nonmyeloablative bone marrow transplants from related graft donors, with transient mixed chimerism.

Unstimulated Tregs (CD4+CD25+CD127-) and CD4+CD25- non-Tregs were sorted from PBMCs. The study's findings and limits: Biological reproducibility was not directly addressed, but technical replication error appeared minimal. Antigen-driven expansion was suggested because donor-specific Tregs expanded more than all Tregs in tolerant patients.

Data came from immunoSEQ multiplex PCR; TCRdb stores just in-frame clones and leaves some out. The data show tens of thousands of clones, around 98% seen once. CDR3 length equals 13 residues. Germline-derived CDR1 and CDR2 are SGHNT and YENEEA. V was pared by 3 bases and J by 5 bases, with 3 bases of the junction left unmatched. For this clone: As yet, its antigen is unknown.

The sequencing used CD4+ T cells from blood, collected before the transplant. This rearrangement joins TRBV11-3 to TRBJ2-7, with 8 bases identical to TRBD2. The receptor comes from a human donor who received a combined kidney and bone marrow transplant. CDR3 DNA: TGTGCCAGCAGCTTCAGCGGGAGTAACGAGCAGTACTTC. It yields the protein CASSFSGSNEQYF. The whole variable domain, filled in from reference TRBV11-3 and TRBJ2-7, reads EAGVVQSPRYKIIEKKQPVAFWCNPISGHNTLYWYLQNLGQGPELLIRYENEEAVDDSQLPKDRFSAERLKGVDSTLKIQPAELGDSAVYLCASSFSGSNEQYFGPGTRLTVT.